Shown below are 14 T cell receptor beta chains from a single sample sequenced in a study of monozygotic twins with inflammatory bowel disease. Each CDR3 protein gets one entry in TCRdb, which reprocessed the 5' RACE reads and gives no DNA. The listing contains approximately 330,000 distinct CDR3 sequences. Material: blood. The receptor set was obtained from a human donor with ulcerative colitis or Crohn's disease, or a healthy co-twin of an affected twin (not recorded which).

V and J are TRBV28 and TRBJ1-5. Germline V gene sequence: CDR1 MDHEN, CDR2 SYDVKM. The CDR3 loop spans 13 amino acids. The CDR3 loop reads CASSLILGQPQHF. The complete variable domain, with remaining parts taken from reference TRBV28 and TRBJ1-5, reads DVKVTQSSRYLVKRTGEKVFLECVQDMDHENMFWYRQDPGLGLRLIYFSYDVKMKEKGDIPEGYSVSREKKERFSLILESASTNQTSMYLCASSLILGQPQHFGDGTRLSIL.

The chain couples TRBV28 to TRBJ2-7. Per germline, CDR1 MDHEN and CDR2 SYDVKM. CDR3 size: 15 residues. The CDR3 sequence: CASSLVRKGSYEQYF.

This chain links TRBV5-5 with TRBJ2-7; TCRdb lists TRBD1, though no DNA is available to test this call. The CDR3 spans 14 residues. The germline gives CDR1 SGHKS, CDR2 YYEKEE (reference sequence). The CDR3 here is CASSLGGIAYEQYF.

The chain is built from TRBV4-3 and TRBJ2-1; the TCRdb D gene call, TRBD1, has no DNA to confirm it. The CDR3 is 17 amino acids. CDR1 is LGHNA and CDR2 is YSLEER in the germline V gene. The CDR3 reads CASSQGLAGGAYNEQFF.

V usage is TRBV14 and J usage is TRBJ1-4. The CDR3 spans 17 residues. Germline V lookup: CDR1 SGHDN, CDR2 FVKESK. The CDR3 reads CASSQGKRGRSNEKLFF.

This chain's CDR3 is CASSQDPHAGNQPQHF. V is TRBV4-3 and J is TRBJ1-5. The CDR3 totals 16 residues. The V gene's germline CDR1 is LGHNA and CDR2 YSLEER.

The V gene is TRBV14, the J gene TRBJ2-7; TCRdb gives TRBD1 as the D gene, but with no DNA this cannot be confirmed. The CDR3 loop spans 15 amino acids. The germline V gene has CDR1 SGHDN and CDR2 FVKESK. This chain's CDR3 is CASSQPAGTGYEQYF.

This chain joins TRBV29-1 and TRBJ1-1. The CDR3 has 13 amino acids. Germline V CDR1 and CDR2: SQVTM, ANQGSEA. The CDR3 reads CSVQTSSGTEAFF.

The rearrangement links TRBV20-1 to TRBJ2-5; there is no DNA to check the TCRdb D call of TRBD1. Germline CDR1 DFQATT, CDR2 SNEGSKA (reference sequence). The CDR3 runs to 11 residues. This chain's CDR3 is CSARDGRAQYF.

The genes are TRBV3-1 and TRBJ2-2; TCRdb selects TRBD1, and the lack of DNA leaves this call unchecked. The CDR3 has 15 residues. Germline CDR1 reads LGHDT; CDR2 reads YNNKEL (reference sequence). The chain's CDR3 is CASSQEGQITGELFF.

The chain links TRBV6-1 to TRBJ1-1; TCRdb returns TRBD1, unconfirmable since there is no DNA. The CDR3 length is 16 residues. In germline, CDR1 is MNHNS, CDR2 SASEGT. The chain's CDR3 is CATLPRTAGMNTEAFF.

The rearrangement links TRBV27 to TRBJ1-6. Germline-derived CDR1 and CDR2 are MNHEY and SMNVEV (reference sequence). This CDR3 comprises 14 residues. CDR3 protein: CASSPPDRYSPLHF.

The chain is built from TRBV7-6 and TRBJ2-7; TCRdb proposes TRBD1, but this gene call is untestable without DNA. The CDR3 consists of 15 residues. CDR1 and CDR2 (germline): SGHVS, FNYEAQ. CDR3 loop: CASSLRGGFSYGQYF.

V usage is TRBV20-1 and J usage is TRBJ2-4; TCRdb returns TRBD2, unconfirmable since there is no DNA. This CDR3 has 16 amino acids. The germline V gene encodes CDR1 DFQATT and CDR2 SNEGSKA (reference sequence). The CDR3 sequence is CSAPGASGGAKNIQYF.